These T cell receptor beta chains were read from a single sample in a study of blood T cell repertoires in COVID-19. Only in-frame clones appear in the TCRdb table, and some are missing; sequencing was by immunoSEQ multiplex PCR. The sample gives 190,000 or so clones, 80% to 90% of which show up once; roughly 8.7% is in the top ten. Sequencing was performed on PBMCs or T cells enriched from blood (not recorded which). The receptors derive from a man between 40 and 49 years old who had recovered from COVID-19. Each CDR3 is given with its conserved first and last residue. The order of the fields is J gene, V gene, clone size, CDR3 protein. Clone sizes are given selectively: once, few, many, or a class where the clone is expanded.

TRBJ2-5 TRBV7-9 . CASSWAHLETQYF
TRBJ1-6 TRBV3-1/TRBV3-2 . CASSHSDSVGIHF
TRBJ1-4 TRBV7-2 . CASSLGFQGGEKLFF
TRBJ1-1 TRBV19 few CASQWDRMNTEAFF
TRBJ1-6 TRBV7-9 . CASSLDTGERSPLHF
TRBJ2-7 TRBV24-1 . CAKGGQGTFEQYF
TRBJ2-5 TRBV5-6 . CASSLMGTGDRETQYF
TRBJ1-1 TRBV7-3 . CASSLAGSNTEAFF
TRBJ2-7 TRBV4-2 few CASSSGVAYEQYF
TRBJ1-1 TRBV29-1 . CSVRTLNTEAFF
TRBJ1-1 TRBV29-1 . CSAFQEGMPEAFF